Shown below are 6 T cell receptor beta chains from a single sample sequenced in a study of T cells in localized non-small cell lung cancer. Libraries were prepared by immunoSEQ multiplex PCR; TCRdb keeps only in-frame clonotypes and omits some of them. In the table there are around 92,000 clones, just over 90% of which are singletons. The material was PBMCs, obtained before any cancer treatment. These receptors came from a woman aged 40 to 75 with stage II squamous cell lung carcinoma.

This chain links TRBV6-4 with TRBJ2-2, with 10 nucleotides matching TRBD2. Trimming took 6 bases from V and 5 from J; bases not matched to a gene: 12. This CDR3 spans 17 amino acids. Germline loops: CDR1 MRHNA, CDR2 SNTAGT. CDR3: CASRPKGLAGETGELFF. The CDR3 DNA reads TGTGCCAGCAGACCTAAGGGGCTAGCGGGGGAAACCGGGGAGCTGTTTTTT.

This clone came up a few times. The chain joins TRBV6-5 to TRBJ1-2; D is possibly TRBD1 (5 bases). The V and J ends lost 6 bases and 5 bases respectively, with 10 bases between them. Germline V gene sequence: CDR1 MNHEY, CDR2 SVGAGI. There are 12 residues in the CDR3. CDR3 loop: CASRTGPYGYTF. In DNA form, the CDR3 reads TGTGCCAGCAGGACGGGACCTTATGGCTACACCTTC.

The V gene is TRBV10-3, the J gene TRBJ2-1, with 9 bases that match TRBD2. CDR1 is ENHRY, CDR2 SYGVKD, per germline. The V segment lost 6 bases and the J segment 0 bases; nucleotides outside the gene matches: 3. This CDR3 is 15 amino acids long. CDR3 bases: TGTGCCATCAGGATAGCGGGAGACTCCTACAATGAGCAGTTCTTC. It encodes CAIRIAGDSYNEQFF.

The J gene is TRBJ2-7, the V gene TRBV6-1, with unresolved D. V lost 5 bases, J lost 3 bases, and 5 bases lay in between. Per germline, CDR1 MNHNS and CDR2 SASEGT. The CDR3 loop spans 11 amino acids. The DNA for the CDR3 is TGTGCCAGCAGTAACCTCTACGAGCAGTACTTC. Translated: CASSNLYEQYF.

The chain is built from TRBV7-2 and TRBJ2-3; a weak D match, TRBD2 (5 bases). This CDR3 has 13 amino acids. CDR1 is SGHTA and CDR2 is FQGNSA in the germline V gene. The ends were cut back, 5 bases at V and 9 bases at J, with 15 bases in the middle. CDR3 sequence reads: CASSVGPRETQYF. The CDR3 bases are TGTGCCAGCAGCGTAGGGCCCCGGGAAACGCAGTATTTT.

V gene TRBV6-6 combines with J gene TRBJ2-5, with D tentatively TRBD1 (5 bases). Trimming cost V 5 bases and J 2 bases, with 15 bases left between them. Germline CDR1 reads MNHNY; CDR2 reads SVGAGI (reference sequence). The CDR3 sequence is 15 residues long. CDR3 sequence: CASSIPTGLQETQYF. For the CDR3, the DNA is TGTGCCAGCAGTATTCCCACAGGCCTGCAAGAGACCCAGTACTTC.